The text below deals with one T cell receptor beta chain. This entry comes from a study of blood T cell repertoires in COVID-19. Study-level information: Sites across the United States, Italy and Spain contributed samples from acute and convalescent COVID-19. Sources were T cells, B-cell-depleted T cells, or PBMCs; the material itself was cDNA or gDNA.

Per the original data handling: Amplifying reference gene primers gave estimates of nucleated cell counts. TCRdb keeps only in-frame clones here, not all; method: immunoSEQ multiplex PCR. From that table come the V and J calls and clone size; the DNA was used to work out D and trimming. This sample carries 59,000 or so clones, 70% to 85% of them seen once, and the ten largest clones take about 3.5%. The CDR3 runs to 11 residues. Trimming left V 4 bases short and J 10 bases short, with 8 bases between. Germline lookup yields CDR1 SGHAT and CDR2 FQNNGV. The rearrangement links TRBV11-2 to TRBJ2-1, with unresolved D. The clonotype originates from a man in his fifties or sixties with acute or convalescent COVID-19. Sequencing input: peripheral blood. CDR3 region: CASSSVREQFF. The CDR3 DNA follows: TGTGCCAGCAGCTCCGTACGGGAGCAGTTCTTC.